The T cell receptor (beta chain) under discussion was sequenced for a study of blood T cell repertoires in COVID-19 (dated by TCRdb to 2020 to 2022). Concerning the study at large: Collaborator samples came from the United States, Italy and Spain and covered acute and convalescent phases of COVID-19. The prospective study material was composed of cDNA or gDNA derived from T cells, B-cell-depleted T cells, or PBMCs. Deeply sampled blood TCRbeta repertoires from subjects exposed to, actively infected with, or recovered from COVID-19 were included in the dataset. The repertoires were released in a freely available public database intended as a resource for research on the immune response to SARS-CoV-2. The samples were drawn from the first 160 participants of the ongoing ImmuneRACE study and from roughly 1,300 subjects provided by 6 global collaborators. A de-identified subject ID, COVID-19 status, age in years and sex were almost always included in the sample metadata. HLA class I and class II types, where available, came from metadata supplied by the sample provider rather than from assay-based typing.

Study-level results and caveats: How much clinical and demographic metadata was included differed by source and by participant, and the metadata was provided uncurated.

The cysteine opens and the phenylalanine closes a CDR3 of 13 amino acids. The kept DNA is CDR3 alone, 39 bases in frame from the first base. Of note for this clone: Its antigen remains undetermined. Base qualities were left out, and no much larger clone turns up one base away.

TCRbeta CDR3 regions were amplified from genomic DNA using the immunoSEQ Assay, a bias-controlled multiplex PCR. The authors' pipeline ran thus. The number of nucleated cells in each sample was estimated from the amplification of reference gene primers within the assay. To quantify the absolute abundance of each unique TCRbeta CDR3 rearrangement, sequence reads were collapsed and filtered. For each sample, productive Simpson clonality was calculated as the square root of Simpson's diversity index over productive rearrangements. TCRdb took over this immuneACCESS table, retaining in-frame rearrangements with V and J assigned. Such tables are incomplete; in checked studies, under half of the missing clones stem from an unresolved V gene, and the remainder is unexplained. For V, J and clone size, that table is used; D and trimming come from the DNA. In all, the sample holds 200,000 to 250,000 clones, and 70% to 85% of those were seen once. About 3.2% of the sample comes from the top ten.

Participants in the prospective study were enrolled through a virtual design, were aged roughly 18 to 95 years, and lived in roughly 25 United States geographic areas. In the prospective study, participants were assigned to cohorts based on the clinical history participants reported in a screening survey and a study questionnaire. Recovered participants in ImmuneRACE Cohort 3 were defined as having two consecutive negative NP/OP PCR tests, clearance from a healthcare professional, or resolution of symptoms. In the prospective study, whole blood, serum and a nasopharyngeal or oropharyngeal swab were collected from each participant by mobile phlebotomists. Participants in the prospective study had the option to provide additional blood draws and questionnaires over a roughly 2-month period. Before DNA extraction, prospective study blood samples were shipped either frozen or at room temperature.

The material sequenced was PBMCs or T cells enriched from blood (not recorded which). This clonotype originated in a woman aged 60-75 years who had recovered from COVID-19. The sequence is built from TRBV21-1 and TRBJ1-6. TRBV21-1 is an annotated pseudogene. CDR3 sequence: CASSKGGKPPLHF. The DNA is as follows: TGTGCCAGCAGCAAAGGAGGGAAGCCACCCCTCCACTTT.